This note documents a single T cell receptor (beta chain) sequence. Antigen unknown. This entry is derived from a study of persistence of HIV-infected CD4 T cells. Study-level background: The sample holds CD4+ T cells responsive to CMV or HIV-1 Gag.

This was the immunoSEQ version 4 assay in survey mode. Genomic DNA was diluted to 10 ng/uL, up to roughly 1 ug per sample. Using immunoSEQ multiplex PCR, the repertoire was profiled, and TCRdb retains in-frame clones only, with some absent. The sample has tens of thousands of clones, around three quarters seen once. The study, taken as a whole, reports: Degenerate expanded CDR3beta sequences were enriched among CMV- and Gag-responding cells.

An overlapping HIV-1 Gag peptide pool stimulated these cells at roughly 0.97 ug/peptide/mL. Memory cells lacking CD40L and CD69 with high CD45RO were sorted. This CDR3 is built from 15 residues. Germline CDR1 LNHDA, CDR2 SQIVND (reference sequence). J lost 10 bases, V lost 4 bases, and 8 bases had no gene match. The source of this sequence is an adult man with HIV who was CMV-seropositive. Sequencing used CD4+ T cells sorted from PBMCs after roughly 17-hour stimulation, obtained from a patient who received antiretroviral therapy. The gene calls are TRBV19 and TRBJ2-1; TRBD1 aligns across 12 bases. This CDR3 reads CASSKGTGGIVEQFF. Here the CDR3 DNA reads TGTGCCAGTAGTAAAGGGACAGGGGGCATAGTGGAGCAGTTCTTC.